Listed below are T cell receptor beta chains from one sample, sequenced in a study of Ad26.COV2.S vaccination and SARS-CoV-2 variants. Libraries were prepared by immunoSEQ multiplex PCR; TCRdb keeps only in-frame clonotypes and omits some of them. Here the sample spans a few hundred thousand clones, roughly 84% being singletons. The sample was peripheral blood, taken in a trial of Ad26.COV2.S vaccine versus placebo. The receptor set was obtained from a person aged 18-65 years who received the Ad26.COV2.S COVID-19 vaccine or a placebo. Both conserved end residues are trimmed from each CDR3. D genes are given only for firm matches.

>TRBJ2-5|TRBV29-1|.
SVPRSGMEGAGETQY
>TRBJ2-1|TRBV25-1|TRBD1
ASSGDRAYNEQF
>TRBJ2-5|TRBV6-5|.
ASSFLSGSRGETQY
>TRBJ2-7|TRBV4-2|.
ASSQEDQAYEQY
>TRBJ1-5|TRBV19|TRBD1
ASRQDRGNQPQH
>TRBJ2-4|TRBV4-3|.
ASSFSLVRGNIQY
>TRBJ2-7|TRBV19|.
ASSIGPGANGYEQY
>TRBJ1-1|TRBV4-3|TRBD1
ASSQGTGLAF
>TRBJ1-2|TRBV19|TRBD1
ASSYGTGGETGYT
>TRBJ2-1|TRBV19|TRBD1
ASTQGVRNEQF
>TRBJ1-2|TRBV4-1|.
ASSRQGVGYGYT
>TRBJ1-4|TRBV18|TRBD1
ASSRDSSGEKLF
>TRBJ1-6|TRBV12-5|TRBD1
ASGWTTGGPNSPLH
>TRBJ2-7|TRBV5-1|TRBD1
ASSWTWDRGDEQY
>TRBJ2-2|TRBV27|TRBD2
ASSLAGGGTGELF
>TRBJ1-1|TRBV5-4|TRBD1
ASSFSGTANTEAF
>TRBJ2-5|TRBV2|.
ASSEWAGQETQY
>TRBJ1-2|TRBV6-1|.
ASSERQAHTGGYT
>TRBJ1-3|TRBV5-1|.
ASSLNGISGNTIY
>TRBJ2-7|TRBV6-5|.
ASGSSGMTYEQY
>TRBJ1-2|TRBV30|.
AWSVGRGSYGYT
>TRBJ2-5|TRBV5-1|.
ASSPRQVGETQY
>TRBJ1-1|TRBV11-1|.
ASSRKGRGTEAF
>TRBJ2-5|TRBV13|.
ASREGTQTQY
>TRBJ1-1|TRBV5-4|.
ASSLSIQAGVEAF
>TRBJ2-3|TRBV4-1|.
ASSQADTATQY
>TRBJ1-2|TRBV3-1/TRBV3-2|TRBD1
ASSSAGTGTPLDGYT
>TRBJ1-4|TRBV6-5|.
ASSPRKGGEKLF
>TRBJ2-7|TRBV6-2/TRBV6-3|TRBD1
ASSRGDRGRSEQY
>TRBJ1-1|TRBV5-1|.
ASSLAGDWLTEAF
>TRBJ2-1|TRBV3-1/TRBV3-2|TRBD2
ASTGGGLGDEQF
>TRBJ2-3|TRBV5-6|TRBD2
ASSLDLVAGPTDTQY
>TRBJ1-4|TRBV30|TRBD1
AWIAGTGSEKLF